Each of the 24 T cell receptor beta chains below was sequenced from the same sample in a study of esophageal squamous cell carcinoma under preoperative chemotherapy listed by TCRdb under 2018. Sample time point, as interpreted from the label and publication: before preoperative PTX-NDP chemotherapy. Libraries were constructed by PCR. The sequencer was a HiSeq X Ten. TCRdb redid the processing of the public reads, applying fastp at Q25 and MiXCR, and retained in-frame beta chains. All rows with the same CDR3 protein become a single entry with the most common DNA and genes. The sample table lists about 16,000 distinct CDR3 sequences, just under 50% of them with a count of one. The leading ten clones occupy over 25% of the sample. The biological material was taken from a patient given preoperative chemotherapy. The receptors were sampled from a human donor with esophageal squamous cell carcinoma. The donor label of this sample is uncertain.

The chain employs TRBV12-3 or TRBV12-4 and TRBJ2-1; D not certain. The CDR3 is 12 residues long. V lost 5 bases to trimming and J lost 13 bases, with 15 bases between them. CDR3 sequence (DNA): TGTGCCAGCAGTCCAGAGAAGGAGACCCAGTTCTTC. It encodes CASSPEKETQFF.

V usage is TRBV7-6 and J usage is TRBJ2-5, with TRBD2 matching 7 bases. The J call is in doubt because the DNA end fits TRBJ2-7 better. The CDR3 length is 16 residues. Germline V CDR1 and CDR2: SGHVS, FNYEAQ. CDR3 coding DNA: TGTGCCAGCAGCTTAGGTTCGGGGGGAGGGAGCTACGAGCAGTACTTC. This codes for CASSLGSGGGSYEQYF.

The rearrangement uses TRBV19 and TRBJ1-1; D is perhaps TRBD1 (5 bases). V lost 7 bases to trimming and J lost 0 bases, with 15 bases between them. Germline V gives CDR1 LNHDA, CDR2 SQIVND (reference sequence). CDR3 length: 15 residues. CDR3 nucleotides: TGTGCCAGTAAGTCCCAGGGCTACATGAACACTGAAGCTTTCTTT. As protein: CASKSQGYMNTEAFF.

This clonotype was seen repeatedly, ten times or more. The rearrangement uses TRBV6-5 and TRBJ2-7, with 10 positions matching TRBD2. Trimming removed 2 bases from V and 0 bases from J; junction bases left unmatched: 1. Germline CDR1 reads MNHEY; CDR2 reads SVGAGI. This CDR3 is 15 amino acids long. The CDR3: CASSYLAGDSYEQYF. The CDR3 DNA is TGTGCCAGCAGTTACCTAGCGGGAGACTCCTACGAGCAGTACTTC.

In the case of this clonotype: A much more abundant neighbour one base away suggests this may be a read error. The gene calls are TRBV7-2 and TRBJ2-1; 9 positions match TRBD2. There are 15 residues in the CDR3. V shed 1 base and J 10 bases; nucleotides not matched to a gene: 8. The germline gives CDR1 SGHTA, CDR2 FQGNSA. CDR3 sequence: CASSLVAGESYEQFF. DNA for the CDR3: TGTGCCAGCAGCTTAGTAGCGGGAGAGTCCTACGAGCAGTTCTTC.

This clonotype is categorized as medium-sized. The rearrangement joins TRBV11-2 to TRBJ2-6; D is undetermined. Deletions cut 1 base from V and 1 base from J, with 14 bases between. Germline CDR1 is SGHAT and CDR2 is FQNNGV. The CDR3 runs 18 residues. The CDR3 DNA is TGTGCCAGCAGCTTAGTGTCTACAGCCGTATCTGGGGCCAACGTCCTGACTTTC. It encodes CASSLVSTAVSGANVLTF.

The J gene is TRBJ2-2, the V gene TRBV7-9; D gene unclear. The CDR3 length is 12 residues. Between the trimmed V and J ends, which lost 1 base and 13 bases, there was a span of 10 bases. Germline V gene sequence: CDR1 SEHNR, CDR2 FQNEAQ (reference sequence). CDR3 sequence reads: CASSLDIEALFF. DNA of the CDR3: TGTGCCAGCAGCTTAGACATCGAGGCGCTGTTTTTT.

A few counts support this clonotype. The chain has TRBV7-9 and TRBJ1-6; TRBD1 aligns across 8 bases. Germline assignment: CDR1 SEHNR and CDR2 FQNEAQ (reference sequence). CDR3 length: 16 residues. The V segment lost 1 base and the J segment 13 bases; nucleotides outside the gene matches: 12. CDR3 region: CASSLDSRTGKKPLHF. The CDR3 coding sequence is TGTGCCAGCAGCTTAGATTCCAGGACAGGGAAGAAGCCCCTCCACTTT.

This clonotype occurred once. It is likely a read error, because the conserved phenylalanine at the end of the CDR3 is missing. Because the CDR3's place on the DNA is in doubt, the DNA is left out and the CDR3 is given as listed by TCRdb. The CDR3 sequence is CASSLTSGYQATQFS. The chain uses TRBV7-8 and TRBJ2-5; the table's D gene call, TRBD2, was not cross checked with the DNA. Germline V lookup: CDR1 SGHVS, CDR2 FQNEAQ. Termini included, the CDR3 measures 15 amino acids.

This sequence joins TRBV7-3 and TRBJ2-7; D possibly corresponds to TRBD2 (6 bases). The assigned J gene may be wrong: the sequence end matches TRBJ2-1 better. Germline values: CDR1 SGHTA, CDR2 FQGTGA. The length of the CDR3 is 14 residues. Here the CDR3 DNA reads TGTGCCAGCTCGATGGGCGGGAAGGAAAATGAGCAGTTCTTC. Translating it yields CASSMGGKENEQFF.

The chain joins TRBV7-8 to TRBJ2-5; D possibly corresponds to TRBD1 (6 bases). The end of the DNA fits TRBJ2-7 better, so the J call may be wrong. The CDR3 covers 14 residues. Germline CDR1 reads SGHVS; CDR2 reads FQNEAQ. The DNA of the CDR3 is TGTGCCAGCAGCTTCCGGGACACCGCCTACGAGCAGTACTTC. Encoded protein: CASSFRDTAYEQYF.

This clonotype was found a few times. CDR3 protein: CASSLDVGTDTQYF. DNA of the CDR3: TGTGCCAGCAGCTTAGACGTTGGAACAGATACGCAGTATTTT. The chain recombines TRBV7-2 with TRBJ2-3; no firm D call. V shed 1 base and J shed 3 bases, with 8 bases lying between them. This CDR3 has 14 residues. Germline V lookup: CDR1 SGHTA, CDR2 FQGNSA.

The chain employs TRBV5-1 and TRBJ2-3; 8 bases are shared with TRBD2. This CDR3 spans 16 amino acids. The germline V gene has CDR1 SGHRS and CDR2 YFSETQ. Germline trimming cut 0 bases from V and 3 bases from J; bases unmatched to any gene: 6. This chain's CDR3 is CASSLDGSGMTDTQYF. The CDR3 DNA is TGCGCCAGCAGCTTGGATGGTAGCGGGATGACAGATACGCAGTATTTT.

As for this clonotype: A junction boundary mismatches the germline segment, possibly from a read error. The chain combines TRBV7-2 with TRBJ2-3; D is possibly TRBD2 (6 bases). This CDR3 is built from 16 residues. Looked up from germline, CDR1 is SGHTA and CDR2 is FQGNSA. The CDR3 coding sequence is TGTGCCAGCAGCCCAGGAGGGAGAAAAGGCACCGATACGCAGTTTTTT. Translating it yields CASSPGGRKGTDTQFF.

CDR3 DNA sequence: TGTGCCAGCAGCTTAACGTTCGGGGGTGAGCAGTACTTC. Amino acid sequence: CASSLTFGGEQYF. The V gene is TRBV7-3, the J gene TRBJ2-1, with TRBD2 as a possible D gene (6 bases). The J call may be incorrect, as the DNA end agrees better with TRBJ2-7. The CDR3 runs 13 residues. Germline V gene data show CDR1 as SGHTA and CDR2 as FQGTGA.

This clonotype was seen ten or more times. The chain has TRBV7-2 and TRBJ2-7, with 14 bases matching TRBD2. Germline CDR1 SGHTA, CDR2 FQGNSA. This CDR3 comprises 16 residues. Trimming removed 5 bases from V and 4 bases from J; junction bases left unmatched: 7. The DNA for the CDR3 is TGTGCCAGCAGCCCCACCGGGACTAGCGGGAGTTACGAGCAGTACTTC. This codes for CASSPTGTSGSYEQYF.

The CDR3 DNA sequence: TGTGCCAGCAGTTCCGGACAGGGGGACGAGCAGTACTTC. Its translation is CASSSGQGDEQYF. V is TRBV7-9 and J is TRBJ2-7; TRBD1 aligns across 10 bases. J lost 5 bases, V lost 6 bases, and 4 bases had no gene match. This CDR3 comprises 13 residues. From germline, CDR1 is SEHNR and CDR2 FQNEAQ (reference sequence).

Concerning this clonotype: Because it lacks the conserved phenylalanine or tryptophan at the end, this CDR3 is likely a read error. No DNA is shown, since the ends of the CDR3 on it are uncertain; the CDR3 is the one TCRdb lists. The chain employs TRBV11-1 and TRBJ2-5; the DNA was not compared with TRBD2, the D call given in the table. Germline CDR1 and CDR2: SGHAT and FQDESV (reference sequence). Both ends counted, the CDR3 spans 13 residues. The CDR3 region is CASREGLAGTQYS.

The CDR3 coding sequence is TGTGCCAGCAGTTTAAATCTGGTGACAGGGGCGTCGAACACCGATGCGCAGTATTTT. This encodes CASSLNLVTGASNTDAQYF. J is TRBJ2-3 and V is TRBV12-3 or TRBV12-4; 8 bases match TRBD1. The CDR3 is 19 amino acids. V lost 2 bases and J lost 10; bases outside the gene matches: 23.

V gene TRBV11-3 combines with J gene TRBJ2-5, with 7 bases that match TRBD1. Trimming removed 5 bases from V and 3 bases from J; junction bases left unmatched: 9. CDR1 is SGHNT and CDR2 is YENEEA in the germline V gene. CDR3 size: 15 residues. The CDR3 region is CASSPRQGDKETQYF. The CDR3 DNA reads as TGTGCCAGCAGCCCGAGACAGGGTGACAAAGAGACCCAGTACTTC.

This clonotype was picked up one time. V usage is TRBV5-1 and J usage is TRBJ2-1; the match to TRBD2 covers 14 bases. The germline V gene has CDR1 SGHRS and CDR2 YFSETQ. CDR3 size: 15 residues. V was clipped by 4 bases and J by 13 bases; unmatched bases: 10. CDR3 sequence reads: CASSRLAGGENIQFF. DNA of the CDR3: TGCGCCAGCAGCCGACTAGCGGGAGGGGAAAACATTCAGTTCTTC.

Ten or more counts support this clonotype. The V call is TRBV7-9, the J call TRBJ2-5; 11 nucleotides match TRBD2. J lost 2 bases, V lost 5 bases, and 7 bases had no gene match. Germline CDR1 reads SEHNR; CDR2 reads FQNEAQ (reference sequence). The CDR3 runs 16 residues. CDR3 sequence (DNA): TGTGCCAGCAGCGGGACGGGACTAGCGGTACAAGAGACCCAGTACTTC. Its translation: CASSGTGLAVQETQYF.

In its sample, this clonotype was seen once. The chain combines TRBV7-2 with TRBJ2-3, with TRBD2 matching 9 bases. The CDR3 is made up of 16 amino acids. CDR1 is SGHTA and CDR2 is FQGNSA in the germline V gene. V gave up 3 bases and J gave up 5 bases; unmatched junction bases: 9. In DNA form, the CDR3 reads TGTGCCAGCAGCTTCCGTGGCGGGGGGGCGATAGATACGCAGTATTTT. Amino acid sequence: CASSFRGGGAIDTQYF.

This clonotype has just one count. The V and J genes are TRBV7-9 and TRBJ2-6; D gene uncertain. Trimming removed 4 bases at V and 0 bases at J, with 13 bases between. The germline V gene has CDR1 SEHNR and CDR2 FQNEAQ (reference sequence). This CDR3 has 17 amino acids. The CDR3 here is CASSSTSRVSGANVLTF. CDR3 nucleotides: TGTGCCAGCAGCTCGACTTCGCGTGTCTCTGGGGCCAACGTCCTGACTTTC.